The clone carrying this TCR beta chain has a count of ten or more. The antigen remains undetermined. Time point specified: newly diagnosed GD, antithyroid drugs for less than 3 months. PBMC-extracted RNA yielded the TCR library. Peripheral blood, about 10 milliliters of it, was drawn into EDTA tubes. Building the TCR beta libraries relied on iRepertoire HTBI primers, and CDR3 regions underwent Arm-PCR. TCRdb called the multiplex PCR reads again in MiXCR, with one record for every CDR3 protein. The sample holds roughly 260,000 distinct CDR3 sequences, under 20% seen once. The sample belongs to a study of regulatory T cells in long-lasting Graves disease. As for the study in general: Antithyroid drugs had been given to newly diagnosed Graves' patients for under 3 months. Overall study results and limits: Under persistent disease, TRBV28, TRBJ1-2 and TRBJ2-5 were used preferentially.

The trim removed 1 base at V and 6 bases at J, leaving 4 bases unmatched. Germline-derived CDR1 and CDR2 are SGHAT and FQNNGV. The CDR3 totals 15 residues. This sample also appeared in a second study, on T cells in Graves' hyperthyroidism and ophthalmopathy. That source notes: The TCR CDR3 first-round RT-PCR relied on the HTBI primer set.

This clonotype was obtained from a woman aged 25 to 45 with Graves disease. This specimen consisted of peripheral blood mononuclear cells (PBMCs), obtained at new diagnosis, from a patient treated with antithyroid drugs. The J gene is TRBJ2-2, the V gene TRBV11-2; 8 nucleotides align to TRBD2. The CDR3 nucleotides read TGTGCCAGCAGCTTAGGGCTAGCGGGTGCCGGGGAGCTGTTTTTT. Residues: CASSLGLAGAGELFF.